This record looks at one T cell receptor beta chain sequence and its context. The specificity of this receptor is unknown. One base away there is no much larger clone; base qualities are not given. These data come from a study of shared clonotypes between healthy human individuals (dated by TCRdb to 2018 to 2021). With respect to the entire study: The cohort included a few men and a couple of women between 18 and 49 years of age. For each donor, CD4 naive and CD4 memory were each given three plates, CD8 naive was given two plates, and CD8 memory was given one plate. The study deeply sequenced blood TCR repertoires of about 5 healthy adults to estimate repertoire size and the extent of clonotype sharing between individuals. Different laboratories and diverse techniques were used to prepare libraries and sequence TCR repertoires, to increase sequencing depth and limit assay-specific biases. Per donor, leukapheresis produced somewhere between about 0.85 and 9.5 billion PBMCs.

Broad study findings and their caveats: Across a few donors, around 5.4% of naive CD4, over 3% of naive CD8, 2% to 2.5% of memory CD4, and about 0.44% of memory CD8 clonotypes were shared. Compared with non-shared clonotypes, the clonotypes found in all four sorted-subset donors had higher generation probabilities. Pairwise subsampling indicated that sequencing depth was expected to affect the degree of clonotype sharing among donors. Rarefaction of sorted-subset datasets indicated incomplete sequencing despite the large sequencing depth. Estimated clonotype richness was generally larger for naive than for memory subsets. Only blood was sampled, and tissue TCR repertoires likely differ from those in blood. Because the study included a small number of donors, the genetic and exposure-history diversity represented was limited.

From the cysteine up to the phenylalanine, the CDR3 has a length of 15 residues. Just CDR3 DNA is preserved here, 45 bases in frame from base 1. V is cut back by 4 bases and J by 4 bases, with 5 bases in the junction unmatched. The germline V gene provides CDR1 SGHRS and CDR2 YFSETQ. The donors were healthy, HIV-negative adults who had no recently reported acute infections or vaccinations. Every donor was a Caucasian adult residing in Nashville, Tennessee, USA. Magnetic negative selection was used to enrich CD4+ T cells, after which naive cells were positively selected on CD45RA and the negative fraction became the memory subset. Blood was collected by leukapheresis, and PBMCs were isolated by Ficoll-Histopaque density gradient centrifugation and then cryopreserved in liquid nitrogen vapor phase. Purity and quantity of every magnetically sorted T cell population were checked by analytical flow cytometry. Genomic DNA was isolated from every sorted fraction and measured by UV absorbance on a Nanodrop 2000c.

Using the deep immunoSEQ assay, multiplex PCR amplified TCR CDR3 regions from genomic DNA. Extracted genomic DNA from each cell subset was spread evenly across all wells of several immunoSEQ 96-well plates, with each plate serving as a replicate. For sorted subsets, each replicate PCR was loaded with around 200 ng genomic DNA, equivalent to 30,000 or so T cell genomes. Purified libraries were measured with a Qubit 3.0 fluorometer, size-checked on a Bioanalyzer 2100, and measured again with the KAPA Library Quantification kit. Each immunoSEQ 96-well plate was sequenced on its own single-read 150-cycle Illumina NextSeq 550 flow cell. As for the authors' bioinformatics: Because the immunoSEQ output held only junctional sequences and lacked quality scores, the filtering could not match the filtering applied to full-length reads. Sequences were annotated with PyIR, a Python wrapper for IgBLAST v1.9, and V/J genes and CDR3 were assigned using IMGT germline references. Reads with weak V/J assignments (E-value above 1e-6), missing CDR3, stop codons, out-of-frame junctions, or ambiguous translated residues were removed. A V3J clonotype was defined by an identical inferred V gene, J gene, and CDR3 amino acid sequence. Percentage overlap between repertoires was calculated by dividing the number of shared unique clonotypes by the size of the smaller repertoire. Three approaches were used to assess repertoire richness: RTK rarefaction, the Chao1 estimator, and Recon v2.1 estimates of unobserved clonotypes. Generation probabilities were computed with OLGA for all TCRbeta clonotypes obtained by the gDNA method from four donors. This is the immuneACCESS table as TCRdb keeps it, with only in-frame sequences that have V and J called. A part of the clones is gone; compared with another copy, unresolved V genes explain less than half, and the rest is unexplained. The V and J calls and clone size are taken from that table; D and trimming were inferred from the DNA. A total of about 1 million clones appear in this sample, 70% to 80% of them only once. Approximately 1.5% of the sample rests with the top ten.

The sample consisted of memory CD4+ T cells sorted from blood. The sample's cell subset or site label is to be understood as: CD45RA-negative fraction. This receptor was obtained from a man younger than 35 in good health. Rearrangement joined TRBV5-1 to TRBJ2-2; TRBD2 agrees with 9 junctional bases. In nucleotide form, the sequence is TGCGCCAGCAGCCGTGGCGGGGGGGCCACCGGGGAGCTGTTTTTT. Translated, this is CASSRGGGATGELFF.